What follows is one T cell receptor (beta chain) and its context. What it binds is unknown. Use of 60 Vbeta and 13 Jbeta primers characterized the PCR. In the original workflow: Later work found around 72 million unique TCR beta chains, with some 11 million shared. This table comes from immunoSEQ multiplex PCR, and its TCRdb copy is limited to in-frame clones, with some not included. V, J and clone size are those of that table, while D and trimming were read from the DNA. The profile shows roughly 130,000 clones, roughly 77% of them singletons. These data are taken from a study of cytomegalovirus exposure and HLA in healthy donors. Study context: HLA-typed donors contributed about 85 million unique TCRs, which were held in an early data release.

Overall study results and limits: There were a few CMV-associated chains whose specificity for CMV antigens was confirmed in vitro. The study listed 150 to 200 cytomegalovirus-associated TCR beta chains.

The source material was PBMCs. The sequence came from a man aged 25-45 years in good health and CMV-seronegative.

The CDR3 DNA reads as TGTGCCTGGACGGACAGGGGGAAGACTGAAGCTTTCTTT. It yields the protein CAWTDRGKTEAFF. The V gene is TRBV30, the J gene TRBJ1-1; 10 positions agree with TRBD1. Germline V gene data show CDR1 as GTSNPN and CDR2 as SVGIG (reference sequence). With 4 bases clipped from V and 5 bases from J, the junction kept 4 bases outside the gene matches. The CDR3 is 13 amino acids.